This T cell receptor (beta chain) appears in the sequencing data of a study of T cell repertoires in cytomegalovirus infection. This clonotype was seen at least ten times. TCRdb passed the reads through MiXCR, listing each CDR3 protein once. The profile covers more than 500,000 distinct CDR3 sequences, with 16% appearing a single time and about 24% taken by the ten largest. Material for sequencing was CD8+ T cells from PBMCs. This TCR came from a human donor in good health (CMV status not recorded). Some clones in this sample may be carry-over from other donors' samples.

The CDR3 protein is CASTARGRKDQPQHF. The CDR3 bases are TGTGCCAGCACTGCCAGGGGAAGGAAGGATCAGCCCCAGCATTTT. The chain employs TRBV2 and TRBJ1-5; maybe TRBD1 (6 bases). The CDR3 extends over 15 amino acids. In germline, CDR1 is SNHLY, CDR2 FYNNEI. V lost 7 bases and J 5 bases, leaving 18 bases between the germline ends.